Given below is one T cell receptor beta chain in context. Its antigen is currently unknown. These data originate in a study of T cell responses to AZD1222 COVID-19 vaccine. On the study more broadly: Some second doses came at about 4 weeks and others at about 12 weeks; these were pooled.

Sequencing used immunoSEQ multiplex PCR; TCRdb keeps in-frame clones, though not all of them. This table holds more than 85,000 clones, 65% to 90% found once. Findings and limits, study-wide: Clonal diversity may have been underestimated, and the donors were mostly white British, with more females than males. It was only a handful of AZD1222 recipients who were seropositive at baseline. No repertoire was sampled before or during the peak T cell response, only after it.

The germline V gene has CDR1 LGHNA and CDR2 YNFKEQ. The J segment lost 0 bases and the V segment lost 2 bases, leaving 2 bases of the junction unmatched. The CDR3 runs to 16 residues. Sequencing used peripheral blood, obtained on day 0 of AZD1222 vaccination. This clonotype originated in an adult in good health. This chain links TRBV4-2 with TRBJ2-3; 10 nucleotides line up with TRBD2. The CDR3 region has the DNA TGTGCCAGCAGCCAAACTAGCGGGGCTAGCACAGATACGCAGTATTTT. This codes for CASSQTSGASTDTQYF.